The 18 T cell receptor beta chains below come from one sample, sequenced in a study of graft-versus-host responses after intestinal transplantation. Clones were sequenced by immunoSEQ multiplex PCR, and TCRdb holds only the in-frame ones, with some missing. The sample yields tens of thousands of clones, roughly 87% seen once. Here the sequenced sample was PBMCs, taken around 65 days after intestinal transplantation. All receptors derive from a human patient who received an intestinal transplant, so some T cells may come from the graft donor.

The chain recombines TRBV25-1 with TRBJ1-2; D gene ambiguous. CDR3 length equals 13 residues. Germline-derived CDR1 and CDR2 are MGHDK and SYGVNS. The V and J ends lost 2 bases and 7 bases respectively, with 11 bases between them. The CDR3 spells CASSEGVGGGYTF. In nucleotides, the CDR3 is TGTGCCAGCAGTGAAGGAGTCGGAGGTGGCTACACCTTC.

A note on this clone: This CDR3 is also generated by other DNA sequences in the sample. This rearrangement joins TRBV27 to TRBJ2-7; TRBD1 might be the D (5 bases). With 3 bases removed from V and 6 bases from J, the gap between germline ends came to 15 bases. In germline, CDR1 is MNHEY, CDR2 SMNVEV (reference sequence). CDR3 length: 14 residues. The CDR3 DNA sequence: TGTGCCAGCAGTTTGAAAGGGGCGCCCGGCGAGCAGTACTTC. Protein sequence: CASSLKGAPGEQYF.

As DNA, the CDR3 is TGTGCCAGCAGCGTACTCTCTAGCGGGGGGGCCCATGATACGCAGTATTTT. Its translation is CASSVLSSGGAHDTQYF. The J gene is TRBJ2-3, the V gene TRBV9; 12 bases fit TRBD2. The junction had 9 bases not matched to a gene; V was cut back by 1 base and J by 6 bases. From germline, CDR1 is SGDLS and CDR2 YYNGEE. This CDR3 region has 17 residues.

In this sample, this clone turned up once. This chain connects TRBV5-1 to TRBJ2-2; D is possibly TRBD1 (6 bases). Germline CDR1 reads SGHRS; CDR2 reads YFSETQ. The CDR3 runs to 14 residues. V lost 2 bases, J lost 5 bases, and 10 bases lay in between. The CDR3 loop is CASSFQGLTGELFF. Written as DNA, the CDR3 is TGCGCCAGCAGCTTTCAGGGGCTGACCGGGGAGCTGTTTTTT.

The chain combines TRBV7-2 with TRBJ2-7, with TRBD1 matching over 12 bases. In germline, CDR1 is SGHTA, CDR2 FQGNSA. The J segment lost 3 bases and the V segment lost 3 bases, leaving 12 bases of the junction unmatched. There are 18 residues in the CDR3. This CDR3 reads CASSFGTGGRLGFYEQYF. The CDR3, as DNA: TGTGCCAGCAGCTTCGGGACAGGGGGCCGGCTTGGATTCTACGAGCAGTACTTC.

V is TRBV19 and J is TRBJ2-7; 11 positions agree with TRBD2. The CDR3 covers 18 residues. Trimming at V came to 5 bases and at J to 0 bases, leaving 12 bases not matched to a gene. Germline V gene data show CDR1 as LNHDA and CDR2 as SQIVND (reference sequence). The CDR3 spells CASSFVADLAGGSYEQYF. CDR3 nucleotide sequence: TGTGCCAGTAGTTTTGTCGCGGATCTAGCGGGGGGCTCCTACGAGCAGTACTTC. Looking up the rest from reference TRBV19 and TRBJ2-7 gives the full variable domain: DGGITQSPKYLFRKEGQNVTLSCEQNLNHDAMYWYRQDPGQGLRLIYYSQIVNDFQKGDIAEGYSVSREKKESFPLTVTSAQKNPTAFYLCASSFVADLAGGSYEQYFGPGTRLTVT.

Remarks on this clone: Relative to the germline gene, one junction end is altered; a read error may explain this. The chain links TRBV4-3 to TRBJ2-1; possible D gene TRBD1, 5 bases. Germline V gene data show CDR1 as LGHNA and CDR2 as YSLEER. The length of the CDR3 is 16 residues. CDR3 region: CASSQGAGFTYNEQFF. The CDR3 DNA sequence: TGCGCCAGCAGTCAAGGGGCAGGTTTCACCTACAATGAGCAGTTCTTC.

The CDR3 nucleotides are TGTGCCATCAGTGATAGTGTCGGCTCCTACGAGCAGTACTTC. This encodes CAISDSVGSYEQYF. The V gene is TRBV10-3, the J gene TRBJ2-7; D uncertain. V shed 3 bases and J shed 0 bases, with 9 bases lying between them. This CDR3 has 14 residues. Germline lookup yields CDR1 ENHRY and CDR2 SYGVKD.

This clone was seen a single time. The rearrangement joins TRBV10-3 to TRBJ1-1; the match to TRBD1 covers 7 bases. Germline CDR1 ENHRY, CDR2 SYGVKD. The CDR3 is made up of 18 amino acids. The V and J ends lost 8 bases and 0 bases, in that order; junction bases with no gene match: 18. The CDR3, as DNA: TGTGCCATCGCGCATGGCAGCCAGGGGGACCTCATGAACACTGAAGCTTTCTTT. It translates to CAIAHGSQGDLMNTEAFF.

The chain couples TRBV5-6 to TRBJ2-3; 9 bases are shared with TRBD1. Germline lookup yields CDR1 SGHDT and CDR2 YYEEEE. The CDR3 consists of 13 residues. V lost 3 bases and J lost 7; bases outside the gene matches: 3. CDR3 loop: CASSSGTGNTQYF. The CDR3 DNA reads as TGTGCCAGCAGCTCCGGGACAGGGAATACGCAGTATTTT. The full variable domain, in which reference TRBV5-6 and TRBJ2-3 provide the parts outside the CDR3, is DAGVTQSPTHLIKTRGQQVTLRCSPKSGHDTVSWYQQALGQGPQFIFQYYEEEERQRGNFPDRFSGHQFPNYSSELNVNALLLGDSALYLCASSSGTGNTQYFGPGTRLTVL.

The chain combines TRBV6-1 with TRBJ1-5; TRBD1 matches at 9 bases. Germline loops: CDR1 MNHNS, CDR2 SASEGT. V lost 8 bases, J lost 2 bases, and 7 bases stayed unmatched. The CDR3 runs to 15 residues. CDR3 residues: CASGDREFGNQPQHF. The CDR3 nucleotides read TGTGCCAGCGGGGACAGGGAGTTTGGCAATCAGCCCCAGCATTTT.

The gene calls are TRBV19 and TRBJ1-5; no definite D call. The CDR3 totals 15 residues. The germline gives CDR1 LNHDA, CDR2 SQIVND (reference sequence). V lost 3 bases and J lost 0, with 9 bases in between. DNA for the CDR3: TGTGCCAGTAGTATCAGAACCTTTAGCAATCAGCCCCAGCATTTT. Translated: CASSIRTFSNQPQHF.

This clone showed up just once. The V call is TRBV5-1, the J call TRBJ1-3; no clear D. This CDR3 comprises 16 residues. Germline CDR1 SGHRS, CDR2 YFSETQ. V lost 1 base to trimming and J lost 0 bases, with 11 bases between them. The CDR3 nucleotides read TGCGCCAGCAGCTTGTCTACAGCGCTCTCTGGAAACACCATATATTTT. Residues: CASSLSTALSGNTIYF.

The V and J genes are TRBV5-6 and TRBJ2-7, with D perhaps TRBD1 or TRBD2 (5 bases each). CDR1 SGHDT and CDR2 YYEEEE come from the germline V gene. Between the trimmed V and J ends, which lost 1 base and 2 bases, there was a span of 13 bases. This CDR3 is built from 15 residues. DNA for the CDR3: TGTGCCAGCAGCTTGTTCGGGACGGCCGCCTACGAGCAGTACTTC. This translates into CASSLFGTAAYEQYF.

The chain is built from TRBV9 and TRBJ2-7, with a weak D call TRBD2 (5 bases). Trimming shortened V by 0 bases and J by 3 bases, and 7 bases separated the two germline ends. This CDR3 region has 13 residues. CDR1 is SGDLS and CDR2 is YYNGEE in the germline V gene. The CDR3 DNA reads TGTGCCAGCAGCGTAGCGGGGAACTACGAGCAGTACTTC. This translates into CASSVAGNYEQYF.

CDR3 in DNA: TGCGCCAGCAGCCAATACTCAGTGGCAAGGCAGCCCCAGCATTTT. Encoded protein: CASSQYSVARQPQHF. The chain carries TRBV4-1 and TRBJ1-5; no clear D. This CDR3 contains 15 residues. From germline, CDR1 is MGHRA and CDR2 YSYEKL. With 2 bases removed from V and 7 bases from J, the gap between germline ends came to 15 bases.

The chain combines TRBV2 with TRBJ2-1; TRBD1 matches at 10 bases. The germline CDR1 and CDR2 sequences are SNHLY and FYNNEI. This CDR3 has 15 amino acids. V dropped 5 bases and J dropped 3; count of bases not matched to a gene: 4. CDR3 sequence reads: CASSRDRGLYNEQFF. CDR3 nucleotide sequence: TGTGCCAGCAGTCGCGACAGGGGGCTCTACAATGAGCAGTTCTTC.

The chain joins TRBV7-9 to TRBJ1-2, with a weak D call TRBD1 (5 bases). V lost 4 bases, J lost 7 bases, and 28 bases lay in between. From germline, CDR1 is SEHNR and CDR2 FQNEAQ (reference sequence). The CDR3 spans 18 residues. The CDR3 sequence is CASSSGTHRPQTLGGYTF. DNA for the CDR3: TGTGCCAGCAGCTCCGGGACCCACCGACCCCAAACGCTCGGTGGCTACACCTTC.